In its sample, the clone carrying this TCR beta chain was seen many times. Antigen specificity is unknown. Between about 19,000 and 1,100,000 sorted cells, with 10%, 30% or 50% RNA, yielded naive CD8 libraries. As CD8+CD4-CCR7+CD45RA+ cells, naive CD8 T cells were sorted. The sample belongs to a study of molecular identifiers for immune sequencing clone quantification. Trimming took 3 bases from V and 8 from J, leaving 13 bases between them. CDR3 length: 13 residues. Looked up from germline, CDR1 is SNHLY and CDR2 is FYNNEI. The bulk TCR libraries were made with methods described before and with listed TCR primers. In TCRdb, the PCR reads were re-called with MiXCR into one record per CDR3 protein. The data contain over 600,000 distinct CDR3 sequences, 20% of them singletons. Study-wide results and caveats: Identical TCR molecules that share a barcode could lead to an underestimation of highly expanded clone sizes.

The sample was naive CD8+ T cells from blood, with Jurkat cell RNA spiked in. Described subset: FACS-sorted CD8+CD4-CCR7+CD45RA+ naive T cells. This chain joins TRBV2 and TRBJ1-1; no clear D. The receptor's source is a human donor in good health. Some libraries in this study had Jurkat cell RNA spiked in. The CDR3 coding sequence is TGTGCCAGCAGTGAGTACATATGGTCCGAAGCTTTCTTT. This sequence encodes CASSEYIWSEAFF.